This T cell receptor (beta chain) originates from a study of T cells in tuberculosis. The wider study: Sequenced TCRs come from CD1B-GMM tetramer-binding T cells. PBMC were archived before or within 7 days of starting treatment. In South Africa, adults with active tuberculosis were compared with IGRA-negative and latently infected IGRA-positive adolescents.

Time point defined: new active TB diagnosis, blood taken before or within 7 days of starting treatment. The CDR3 consists of 15 residues. Germline V gene sequence: CDR1 SGDLS, CDR2 YYNGEE. Trimming stripped 0 bases from V and 0 bases from J, with 9 bases between. The table came from immunoSEQ multiplex PCR; TCRdb's copy has only in-frame clones and leaves some out. The sample lists under 45,000 clones, approximately 90% occurring once. This clone appeared a few times. No antigen is known for it. Study results and limitations: Smaller alpha distances in active tuberculosis partly reflected shorter CDR3-alpha lengths.

This material consisted of PBMCs, taken at tuberculosis diagnosis. The J gene is TRBJ1-1, the V gene TRBV9; D is unclear. The TCR was taken from an adult with tuberculosis. CDR3 loop: CASSVGSGLNTEAFF. The CDR3 region has the DNA TGTGCCAGCAGCGTAGGGTCGGGGTTGAACACTGAAGCTTTCTTT.